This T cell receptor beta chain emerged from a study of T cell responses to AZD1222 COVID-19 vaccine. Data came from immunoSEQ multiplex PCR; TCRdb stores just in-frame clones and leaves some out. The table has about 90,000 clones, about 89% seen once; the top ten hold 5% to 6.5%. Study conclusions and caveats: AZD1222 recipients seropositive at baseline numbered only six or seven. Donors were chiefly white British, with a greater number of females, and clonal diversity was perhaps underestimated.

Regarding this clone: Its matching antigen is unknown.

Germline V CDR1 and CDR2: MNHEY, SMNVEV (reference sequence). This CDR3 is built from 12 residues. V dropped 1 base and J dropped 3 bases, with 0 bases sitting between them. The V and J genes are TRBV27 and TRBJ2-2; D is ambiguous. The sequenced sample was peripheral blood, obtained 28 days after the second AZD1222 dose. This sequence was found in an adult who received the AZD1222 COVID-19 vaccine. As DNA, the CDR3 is TGTGCCAGCAGTTTATACACCGGGGAGCTGTTTTTT. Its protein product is CASSLYTGELFF.